This T cell receptor beta chain was profiled in a study of shared clonotypes between healthy human individuals. Study results and caveats: Generation probabilities were higher for clonotypes shared across all four sorted-subset donors than for unshared ones. It was the few donors that limited the genetic and exposure-history diversity represented.

The sorted-subset replicate PCRs were given 150 to 250 ng DNA, which is about 30,000 T cell genomes. Profiling relied on immunoSEQ multiplex PCR, and the TCRdb table lists in-frame clones only, not all of them. Of about 1 million clones listed, roughly 80% are singletons. CDR1 MNHEY and CDR2 SVGAGI come from the germline V gene. V gave up 4 bases and J gave up 4 bases, with 13 bases separating them. The CDR3 is 15 residues long. Comment on this clone: Its cognate antigen is unknown.

The chain carries TRBV6-5 and TRBJ2-2; D is possibly TRBD1 (6 bases). The sequencing input was memory CD4+ T cells sorted from blood. Indicated subset: CD45RA-negative fraction. The source of this sequence is a young man in good health. CDR3 in amino acids: CASSSRGLGTGELFF. The CDR3, as DNA: TGTGCCAGCAGTTCGAGGGGGTTGGGCACCGGGGAGCTGTTTTTT.